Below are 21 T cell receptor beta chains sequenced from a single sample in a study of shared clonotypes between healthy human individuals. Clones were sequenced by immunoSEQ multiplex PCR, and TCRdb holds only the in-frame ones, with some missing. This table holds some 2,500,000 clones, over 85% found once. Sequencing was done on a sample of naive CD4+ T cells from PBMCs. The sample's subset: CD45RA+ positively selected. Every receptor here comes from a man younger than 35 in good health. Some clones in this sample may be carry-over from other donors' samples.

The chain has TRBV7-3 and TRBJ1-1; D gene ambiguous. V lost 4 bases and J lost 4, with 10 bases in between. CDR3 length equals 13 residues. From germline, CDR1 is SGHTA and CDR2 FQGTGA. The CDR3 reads CASSSQAGTEAFF. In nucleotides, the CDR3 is TGTGCCAGCAGCTCCCAGGCGGGCACTGAAGCTTTCTTT.

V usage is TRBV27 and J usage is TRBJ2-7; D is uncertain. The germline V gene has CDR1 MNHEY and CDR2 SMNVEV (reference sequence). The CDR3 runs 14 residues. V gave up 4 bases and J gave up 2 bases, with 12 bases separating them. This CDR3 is CASSYLVPPYEQYF. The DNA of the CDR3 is TGTGCCAGCAGTTATCTGGTTCCTCCCTACGAGCAGTACTTC.

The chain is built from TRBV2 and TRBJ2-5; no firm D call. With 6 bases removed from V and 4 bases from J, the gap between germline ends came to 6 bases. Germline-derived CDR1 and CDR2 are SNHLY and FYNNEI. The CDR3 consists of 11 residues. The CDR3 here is CASSAPETQYF. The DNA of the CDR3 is TGTGCCAGCAGCGCACCAGAGACCCAGTACTTC.

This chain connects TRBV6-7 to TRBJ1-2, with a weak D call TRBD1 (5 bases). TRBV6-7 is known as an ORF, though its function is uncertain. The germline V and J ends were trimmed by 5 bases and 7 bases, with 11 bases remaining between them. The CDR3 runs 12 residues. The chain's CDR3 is CASSQGVSGYTF. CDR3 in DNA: TGTGCCAGCAGTCAGGGTGTCAGTGGCTACACCTTC.

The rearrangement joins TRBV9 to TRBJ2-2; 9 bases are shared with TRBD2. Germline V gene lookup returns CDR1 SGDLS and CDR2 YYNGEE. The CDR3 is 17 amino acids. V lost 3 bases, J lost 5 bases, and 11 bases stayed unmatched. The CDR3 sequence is CASSASPGREGTGELFF. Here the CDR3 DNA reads TGTGCCAGCAGCGCTTCCCCGGGGCGGGAGGGAACCGGGGAGCTGTTTTTT.

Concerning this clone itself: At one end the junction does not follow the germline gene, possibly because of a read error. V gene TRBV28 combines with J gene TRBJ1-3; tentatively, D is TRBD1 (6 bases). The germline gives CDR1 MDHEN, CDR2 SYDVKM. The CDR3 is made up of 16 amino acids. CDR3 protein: CASSLSNRDIGYTIYF. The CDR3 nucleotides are TGTGCCAGCAGTTTATCTAATCGGGACATTGGATACACCATATATTTT.

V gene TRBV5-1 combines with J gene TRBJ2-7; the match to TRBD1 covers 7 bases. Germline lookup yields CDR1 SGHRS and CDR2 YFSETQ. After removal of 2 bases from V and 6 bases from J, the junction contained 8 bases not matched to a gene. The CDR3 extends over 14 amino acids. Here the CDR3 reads CASSLRQGRVEQYF. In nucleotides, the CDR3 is TGCGCCAGCAGCTTAAGACAGGGTAGGGTCGAGCAGTACTTC.

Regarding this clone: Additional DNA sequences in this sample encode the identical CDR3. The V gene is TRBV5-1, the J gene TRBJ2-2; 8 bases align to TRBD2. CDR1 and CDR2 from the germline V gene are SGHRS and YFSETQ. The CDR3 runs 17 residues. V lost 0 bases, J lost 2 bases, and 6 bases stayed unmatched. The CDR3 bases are TGCGCCAGCAGCTTGGCCCCGGGAGGGCCTAACACCGGGGAGCTGTTTTTT. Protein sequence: CASSLAPGGPNTGELFF.

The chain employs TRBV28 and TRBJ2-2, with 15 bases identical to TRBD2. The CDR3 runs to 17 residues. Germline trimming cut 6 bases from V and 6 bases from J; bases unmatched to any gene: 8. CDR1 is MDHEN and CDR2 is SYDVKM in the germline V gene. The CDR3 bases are TGTGCCAGCAGCTGGACTAGCGGGAGGGCCAGGTCCGGGGAGCTGTTTTTT. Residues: CASSWTSGRARSGELFF.

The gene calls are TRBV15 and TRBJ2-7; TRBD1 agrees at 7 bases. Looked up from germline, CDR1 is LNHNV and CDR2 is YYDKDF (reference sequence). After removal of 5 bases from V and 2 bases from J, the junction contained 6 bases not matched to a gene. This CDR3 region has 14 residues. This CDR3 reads CATSPNTGAYEQYF. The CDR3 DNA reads TGTGCCACCAGCCCGAACACAGGGGCCTACGAGCAGTACTTC.

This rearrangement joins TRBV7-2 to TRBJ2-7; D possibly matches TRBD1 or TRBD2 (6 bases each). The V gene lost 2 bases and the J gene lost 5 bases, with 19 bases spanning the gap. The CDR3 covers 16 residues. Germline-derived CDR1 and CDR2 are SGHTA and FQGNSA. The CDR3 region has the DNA TGTGCCAGCAGCTTAATTCCCGACGGGGGCATAAACGAGCAGTACTTC. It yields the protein CASSLIPDGGINEQYF.

Here the CDR3 reads CASSLGGGEQYF. CDR3 bases: TGTGCCAGCAGCTTAGGCGGTGGCGAGCAGTACTTC. This sequence joins TRBV7-9 and TRBJ2-7, with D unresolved. Trimming removed 1 base at V and 6 bases at J, with 7 bases between. The CDR3 runs to 12 residues. Germline V gene sequence: CDR1 SEHNR, CDR2 FQNEAQ (reference sequence).

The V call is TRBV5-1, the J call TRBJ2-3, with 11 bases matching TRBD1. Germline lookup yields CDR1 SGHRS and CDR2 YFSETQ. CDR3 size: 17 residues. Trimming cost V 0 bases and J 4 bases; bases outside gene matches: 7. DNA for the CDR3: TGCGCCAGCAGCTTGGGGACAGGGGGCAAGTGGGCAGATACGCAGTATTTT. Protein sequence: CASSLGTGGKWADTQYF. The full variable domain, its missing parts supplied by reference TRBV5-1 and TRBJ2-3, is KAGVTQTPRYLIKTRGQQVTLSCSPISGHRSVSWYQQTPGQGLQFLFEYFSETQRNKGNFPGRFSGRQFSNSRSEMNVSTLELGDSALYLCASSLGTGGKWADTQYFGPGTRLTVL.

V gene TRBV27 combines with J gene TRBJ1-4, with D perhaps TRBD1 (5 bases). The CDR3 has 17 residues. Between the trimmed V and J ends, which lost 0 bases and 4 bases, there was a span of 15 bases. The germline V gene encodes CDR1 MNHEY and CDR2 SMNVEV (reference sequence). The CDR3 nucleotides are TGTGCCAGCAGTTTATCGAGTTCGGGGCGCCATAATGAAAAACTGTTTTTT. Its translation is CASSLSSSGRHNEKLFF. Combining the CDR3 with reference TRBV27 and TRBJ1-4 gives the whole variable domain EAQVTQNPRYLITVTGKKLTVTCSQNMNHEYMSWYRQDPGLGLRQIYYSMNVEVTDKGDVPEGYKVSRKEKRNFPLILESPSPNQTSLYFCASSLSSSGRHNEKLFFGSGTQLSVL.

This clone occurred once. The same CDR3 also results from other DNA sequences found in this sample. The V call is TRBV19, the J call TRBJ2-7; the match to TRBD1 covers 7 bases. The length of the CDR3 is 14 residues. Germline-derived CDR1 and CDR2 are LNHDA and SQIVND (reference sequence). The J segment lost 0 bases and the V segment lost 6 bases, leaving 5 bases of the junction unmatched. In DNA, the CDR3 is TGTGCCAGTAGCAGGGGGACAGACTCCTACGAGCAGTACTTC. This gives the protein CASSRGTDSYEQYF.

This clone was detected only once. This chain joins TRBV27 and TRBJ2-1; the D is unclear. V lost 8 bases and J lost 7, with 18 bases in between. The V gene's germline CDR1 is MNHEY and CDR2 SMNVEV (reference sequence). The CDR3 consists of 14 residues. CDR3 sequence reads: CASSQKRRENEQFF. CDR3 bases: TGTGCCAGCTCCCAGAAAAGGCGTGAGAATGAGCAGTTCTTC.

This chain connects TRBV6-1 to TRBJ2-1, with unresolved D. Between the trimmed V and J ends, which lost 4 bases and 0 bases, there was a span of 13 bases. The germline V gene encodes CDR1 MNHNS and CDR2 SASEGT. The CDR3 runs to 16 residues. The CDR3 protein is CASSGPHPISYNEQFF. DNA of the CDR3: TGTGCCAGCAGTGGACCTCACCCCATCTCCTACAATGAGCAGTTCTTC.

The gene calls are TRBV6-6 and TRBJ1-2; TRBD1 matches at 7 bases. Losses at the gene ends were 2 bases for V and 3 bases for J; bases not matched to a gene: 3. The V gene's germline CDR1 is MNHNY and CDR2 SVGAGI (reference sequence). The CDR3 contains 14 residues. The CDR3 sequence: CASSYVDRDYGYTF. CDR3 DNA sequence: TGTGCCAGCAGTTACGTAGACAGGGACTATGGCTACACCTTC.

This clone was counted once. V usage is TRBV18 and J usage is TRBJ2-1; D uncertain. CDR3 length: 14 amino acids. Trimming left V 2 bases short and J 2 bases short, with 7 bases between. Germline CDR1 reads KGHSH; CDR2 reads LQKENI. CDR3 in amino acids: CASSPGVPYNEQFF. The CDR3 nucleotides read TGTGCCAGCTCACCAGGGGTCCCCTACAATGAGCAGTTCTTC.

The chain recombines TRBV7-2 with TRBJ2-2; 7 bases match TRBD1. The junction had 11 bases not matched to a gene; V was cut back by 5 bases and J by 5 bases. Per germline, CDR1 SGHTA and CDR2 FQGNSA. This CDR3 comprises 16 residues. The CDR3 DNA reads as TGTGCCAGCAGCGGGTACCGACAGGGTTGGACCGGGGAGCTGTTTTTT. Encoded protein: CASSGYRQGWTGELFF.

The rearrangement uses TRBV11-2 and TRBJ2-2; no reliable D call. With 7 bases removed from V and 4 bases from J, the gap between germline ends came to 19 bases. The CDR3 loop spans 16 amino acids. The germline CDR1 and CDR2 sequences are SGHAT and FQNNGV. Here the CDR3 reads CASTIGQLGATGELFF. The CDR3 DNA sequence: TGTGCCAGCACTATAGGGCAGCTGGGTGCCACCGGGGAGCTGTTTTTT.